Reported below is one T cell receptor (beta chain). The table came from immunoSEQ multiplex PCR; TCRdb's copy has only in-frame clones and leaves some out. The data contain some 2 million clones, about 95% of them singletons. Naivety among CD8 cells was defined by CD45RO negativity and positive CCR7 selection, thereby excluding terminally differentiated effector memory CD45RA+ cells. These data belong to a study of shared clonotypes between healthy human individuals. V gave up 1 base and J gave up 0 bases; unmatched junction bases: 9. The CDR3 runs to 18 residues. Germline V gene data show CDR1 as MNHNS and CDR2 as SASEGT.

This receptor was taken from a man aged 18 to 30 in good health. Specimen: naive CD8+ T cells sorted from blood. This rearrangement joins TRBV6-1 to TRBJ1-5; TRBD1 aligns across 7 bases. The CDR3 protein is CASSEEWTGLYSNQPQHF. In DNA, the CDR3 is TGTGCCAGCAGTGAAGAATGGACAGGACTTTATAGCAATCAGCCCCAGCATTTT.